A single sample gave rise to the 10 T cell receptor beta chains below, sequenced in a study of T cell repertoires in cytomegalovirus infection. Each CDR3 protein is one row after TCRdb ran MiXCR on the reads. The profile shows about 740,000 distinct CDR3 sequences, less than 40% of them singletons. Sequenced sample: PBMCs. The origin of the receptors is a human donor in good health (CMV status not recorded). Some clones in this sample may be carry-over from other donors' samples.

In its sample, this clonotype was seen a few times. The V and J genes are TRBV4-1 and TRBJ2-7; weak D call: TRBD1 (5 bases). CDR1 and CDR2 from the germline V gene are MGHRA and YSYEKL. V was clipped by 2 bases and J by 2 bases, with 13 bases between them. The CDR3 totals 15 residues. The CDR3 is CASSQYSAGTYEQYF. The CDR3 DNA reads TGCGCCAGCAGCCAATACTCCGCAGGGACCTACGAGCAGTACTTC.

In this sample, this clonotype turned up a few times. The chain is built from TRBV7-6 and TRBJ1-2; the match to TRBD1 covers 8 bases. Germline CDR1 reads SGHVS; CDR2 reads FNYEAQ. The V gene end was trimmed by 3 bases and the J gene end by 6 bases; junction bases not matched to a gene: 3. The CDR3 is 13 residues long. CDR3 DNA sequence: TGTGCCAGCAGCTTCACGGACAGGGATGGCTACACCTTC. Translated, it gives CASSFTDRDGYTF.

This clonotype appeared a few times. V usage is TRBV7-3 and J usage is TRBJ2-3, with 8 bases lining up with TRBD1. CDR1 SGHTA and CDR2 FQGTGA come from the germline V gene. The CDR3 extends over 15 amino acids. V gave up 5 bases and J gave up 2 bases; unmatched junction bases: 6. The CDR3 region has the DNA TGTGCCAGCAGCGCTGGACAGGGTTACACAGATACGCAGTATTTT. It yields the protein CASSAGQGYTDTQYF.

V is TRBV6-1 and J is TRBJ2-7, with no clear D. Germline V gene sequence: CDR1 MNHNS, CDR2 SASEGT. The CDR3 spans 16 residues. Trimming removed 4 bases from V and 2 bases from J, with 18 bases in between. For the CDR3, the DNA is TGTGCCAGCAGTGTGCTCTCTCTGGGTCAGCCCTACGAGCAGTACTTC. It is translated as CASSVLSLGQPYEQYF.

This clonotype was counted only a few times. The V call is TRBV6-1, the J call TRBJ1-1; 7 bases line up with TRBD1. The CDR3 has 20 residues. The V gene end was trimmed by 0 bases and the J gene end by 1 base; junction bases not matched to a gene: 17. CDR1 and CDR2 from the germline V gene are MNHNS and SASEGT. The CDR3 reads CASSEAGSPSGQKKNTEAFF. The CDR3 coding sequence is TGTGCCAGCAGTGAAGCGGGAAGTCCATCGGGACAGAAAAAGAACACTGAAGCTTTCTTT.

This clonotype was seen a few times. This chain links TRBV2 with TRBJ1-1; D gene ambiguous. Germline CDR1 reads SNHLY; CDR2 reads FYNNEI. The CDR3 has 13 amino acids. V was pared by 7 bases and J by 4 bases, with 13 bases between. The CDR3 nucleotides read TGTGCCAGCATGGGTGATGGGGTCACTGAAGCTTTCTTT. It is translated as CASMGDGVTEAFF.

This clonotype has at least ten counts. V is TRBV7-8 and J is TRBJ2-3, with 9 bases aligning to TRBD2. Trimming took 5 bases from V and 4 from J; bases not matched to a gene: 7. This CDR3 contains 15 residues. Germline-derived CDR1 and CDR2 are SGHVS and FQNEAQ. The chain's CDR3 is CASSPGLAGPDTQYF. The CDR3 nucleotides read TGTGCCAGCAGCCCGGGACTAGCTGGCCCAGATACGCAGTATTTT.

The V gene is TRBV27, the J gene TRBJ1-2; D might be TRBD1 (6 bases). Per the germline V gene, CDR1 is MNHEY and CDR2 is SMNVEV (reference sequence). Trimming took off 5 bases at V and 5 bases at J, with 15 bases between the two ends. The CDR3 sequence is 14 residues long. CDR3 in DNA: TGTGCCAGCAGTCCAGGGGCCTCGGGGTATGGCTACACCTTC. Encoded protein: CASSPGASGYGYTF.

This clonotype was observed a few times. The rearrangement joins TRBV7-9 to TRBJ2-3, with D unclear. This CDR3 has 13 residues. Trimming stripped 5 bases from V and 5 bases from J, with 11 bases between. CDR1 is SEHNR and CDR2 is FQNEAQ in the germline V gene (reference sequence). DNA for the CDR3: TGTGCCAGCAGCCCCGCGCTGGGAGATACGCAGTATTTT. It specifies CASSPALGDTQYF.

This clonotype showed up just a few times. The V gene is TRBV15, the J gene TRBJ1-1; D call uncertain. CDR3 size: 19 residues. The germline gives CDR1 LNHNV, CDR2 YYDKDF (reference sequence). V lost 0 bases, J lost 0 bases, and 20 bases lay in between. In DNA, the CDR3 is TGTGCCACCAGCAGAGATTATACAGCGGGAGAGAAAATGAACACTGAAGCTTTCTTT. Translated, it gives CATSRDYTAGEKMNTEAFF.